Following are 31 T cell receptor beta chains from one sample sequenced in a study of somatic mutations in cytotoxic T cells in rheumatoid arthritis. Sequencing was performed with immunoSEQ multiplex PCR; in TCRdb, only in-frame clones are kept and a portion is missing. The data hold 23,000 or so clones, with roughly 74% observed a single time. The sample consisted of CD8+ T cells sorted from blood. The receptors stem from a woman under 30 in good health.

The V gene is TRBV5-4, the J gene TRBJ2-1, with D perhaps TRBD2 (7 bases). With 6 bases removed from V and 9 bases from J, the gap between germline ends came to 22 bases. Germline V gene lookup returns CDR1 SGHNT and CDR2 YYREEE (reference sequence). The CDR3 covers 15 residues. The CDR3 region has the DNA TGTGCCAGCAACCCTCCCGAGGGGGGGCTTATTGAGCAGTTCTTC. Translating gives CASNPPEGGLIEQFF.

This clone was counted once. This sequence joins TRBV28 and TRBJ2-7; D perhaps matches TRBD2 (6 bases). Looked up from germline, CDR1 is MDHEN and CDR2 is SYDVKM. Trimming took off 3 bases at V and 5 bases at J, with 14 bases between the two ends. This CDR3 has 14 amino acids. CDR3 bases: TGTGCCAGCAGTTTCGTGGGCCCGGGGGACGAGCAGTACTTC. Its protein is CASSFVGPGDEQYF.

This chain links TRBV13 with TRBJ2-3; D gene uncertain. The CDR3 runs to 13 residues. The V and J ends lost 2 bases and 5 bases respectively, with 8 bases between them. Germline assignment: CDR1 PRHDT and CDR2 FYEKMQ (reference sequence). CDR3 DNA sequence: TGTGCCAGCAGCTTAACGGAGAGAGATACGCAGTATTTT. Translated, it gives CASSLTERDTQYF.

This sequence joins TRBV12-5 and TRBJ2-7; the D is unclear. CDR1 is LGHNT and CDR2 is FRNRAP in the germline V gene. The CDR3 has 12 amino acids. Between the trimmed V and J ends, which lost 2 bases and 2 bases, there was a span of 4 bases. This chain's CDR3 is CASGLLPYEQYF. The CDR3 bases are TGTGCTAGTGGTTTGTTGCCCTACGAGCAGTACTTC.

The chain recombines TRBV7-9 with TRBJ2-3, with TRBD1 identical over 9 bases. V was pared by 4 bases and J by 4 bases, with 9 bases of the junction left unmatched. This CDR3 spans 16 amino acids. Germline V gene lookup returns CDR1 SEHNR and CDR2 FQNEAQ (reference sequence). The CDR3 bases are TGTGCCAGCAGCTCCGCGGGACAGGGATTTGCAGATACGCAGTATTTT. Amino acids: CASSSAGQGFADTQYF.

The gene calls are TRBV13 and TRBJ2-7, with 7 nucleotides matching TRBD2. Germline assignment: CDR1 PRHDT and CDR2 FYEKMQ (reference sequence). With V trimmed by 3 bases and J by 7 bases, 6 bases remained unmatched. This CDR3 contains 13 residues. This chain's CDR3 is CASSFVGGGEQYV. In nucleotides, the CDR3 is TGTGCCAGCAGCTTCGTGGGGGGAGGGGAGCAGTACGTC.

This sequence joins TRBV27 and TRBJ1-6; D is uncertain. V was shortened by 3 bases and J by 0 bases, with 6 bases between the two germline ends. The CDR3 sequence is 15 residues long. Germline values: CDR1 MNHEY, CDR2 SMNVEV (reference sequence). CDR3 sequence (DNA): TGTGCCAGCAGTTTTACGCTCTCCTATAATTCACCCCTCCACTTT. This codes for CASSFTLSYNSPLHF.

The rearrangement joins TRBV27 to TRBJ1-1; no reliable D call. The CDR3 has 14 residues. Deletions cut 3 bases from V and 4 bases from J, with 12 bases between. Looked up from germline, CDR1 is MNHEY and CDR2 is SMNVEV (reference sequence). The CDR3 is CASSFSVIGTEAFF. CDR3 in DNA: TGTGCCAGCAGTTTCAGCGTAATCGGCACTGAAGCTTTCTTT.

This CDR3 is CASSYGPRTPTYV. Here the CDR3 DNA reads TGTGCCAGCAGTTACGGCCCCAGGACACCAACGTACGTC. The chain links TRBV28 to TRBJ2-7; weak D call: TRBD1 (5 bases). The germline CDR1 and CDR2 sequences are MDHEN and SYDVKM. V lost 4 bases and J lost 12, with 19 bases in between. The CDR3 totals 13 residues.

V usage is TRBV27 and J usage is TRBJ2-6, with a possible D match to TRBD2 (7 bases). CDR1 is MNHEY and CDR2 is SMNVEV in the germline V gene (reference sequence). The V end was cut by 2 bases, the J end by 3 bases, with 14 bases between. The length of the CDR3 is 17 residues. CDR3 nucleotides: TGTGCCAGCAGTTTAACTGAAAGGGGGGGTGGGGCCAACGTCCTGACTTTC. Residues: CASSLTERGGGANVLTF.

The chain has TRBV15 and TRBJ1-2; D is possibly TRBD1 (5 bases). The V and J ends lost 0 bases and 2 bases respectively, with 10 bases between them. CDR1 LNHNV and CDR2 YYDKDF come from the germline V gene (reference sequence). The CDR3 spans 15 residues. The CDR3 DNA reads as TGTGCCACCAGCAGAGATCCGGGGGGAAACTATGGCTACACCTTC. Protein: CATSRDPGGNYGYTF. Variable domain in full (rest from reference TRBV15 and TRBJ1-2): DAMVIQNPRYQVTQFGKPVTLSCSQTLNHNVMYWYQQKSSQAPKLLFHYYDKDFNNEADTPDNFQSRRPNTSFCFLDIRSPGLGDTAMYLCATSRDPGGNYGYTFGSGTRLTVV.

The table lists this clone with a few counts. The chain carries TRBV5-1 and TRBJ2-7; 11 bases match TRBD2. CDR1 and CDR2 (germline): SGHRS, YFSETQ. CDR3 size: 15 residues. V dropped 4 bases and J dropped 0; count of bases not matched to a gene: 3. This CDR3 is CASSPSGGTSYEQYV. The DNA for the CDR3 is TGCGCCAGCAGCCCTAGCGGGGGGACCTCCTACGAGCAGTACGTC.

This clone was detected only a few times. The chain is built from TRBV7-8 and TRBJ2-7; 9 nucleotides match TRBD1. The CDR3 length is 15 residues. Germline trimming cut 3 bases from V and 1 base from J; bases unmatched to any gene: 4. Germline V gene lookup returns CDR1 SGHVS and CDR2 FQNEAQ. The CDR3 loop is CASSLGQGPSYEQYV. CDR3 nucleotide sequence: TGTGCCAGCAGCTTGGGACAGGGCCCTTCCTACGAGCAGTACGTC.

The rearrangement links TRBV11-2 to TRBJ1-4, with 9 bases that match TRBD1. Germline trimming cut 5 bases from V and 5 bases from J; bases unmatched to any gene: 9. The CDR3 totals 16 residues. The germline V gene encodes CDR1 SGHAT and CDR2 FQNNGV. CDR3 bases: TGTGCCAGCAGCGGAGGTGGGACAGGGCCGAATGAAAAACTGTTTTTT. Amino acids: CASSGGGTGPNEKLFF.

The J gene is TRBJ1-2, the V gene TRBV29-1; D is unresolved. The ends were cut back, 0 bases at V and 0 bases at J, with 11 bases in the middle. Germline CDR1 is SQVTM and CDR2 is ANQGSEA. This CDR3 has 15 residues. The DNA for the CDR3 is TGCAGCGTTGAAGATGACGTCGGATCTAACTATGGCTACACCTTC. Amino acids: CSVEDDVGSNYGYTF.

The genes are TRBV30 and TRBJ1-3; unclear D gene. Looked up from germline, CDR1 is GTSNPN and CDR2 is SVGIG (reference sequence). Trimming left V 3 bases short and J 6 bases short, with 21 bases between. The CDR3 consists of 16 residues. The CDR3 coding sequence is TGTGCCTGGAGCATCCTGGGATCTTCTCTGGCAAACACCATATATTTT. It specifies CAWSILGSSLANTIYF.

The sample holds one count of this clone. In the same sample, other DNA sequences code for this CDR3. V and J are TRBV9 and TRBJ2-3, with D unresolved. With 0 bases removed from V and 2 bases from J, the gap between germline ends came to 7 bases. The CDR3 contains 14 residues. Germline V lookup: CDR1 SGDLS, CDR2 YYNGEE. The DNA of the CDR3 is TGTGCCAGCAGCGTAGACGGTCTCACAGATACGCAGTATTTT. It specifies CASSVDGLTDTQYF.

The chain's CDR3 is CASSLADRGDYEQYF. DNA of the CDR3: TGTGCCAGCAGCTTAGCGGACAGGGGAGACTACGAGCAGTACTTC. The chain joins TRBV7-6 to TRBJ2-7; TRBD1 agrees at 9 bases. The CDR3 consists of 15 residues. Germline CDR1 reads SGHVS; CDR2 reads FNYEAQ. Trimming removed 0 bases from V and 3 bases from J; junction bases left unmatched: 3.

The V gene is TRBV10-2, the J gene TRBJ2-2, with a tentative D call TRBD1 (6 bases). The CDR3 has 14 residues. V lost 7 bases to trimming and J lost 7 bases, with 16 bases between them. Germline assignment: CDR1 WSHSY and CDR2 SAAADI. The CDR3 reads CASKGPWTDGELFF. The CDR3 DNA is TGCGCCAGCAAAGGGCCCTGGACAGACGGGGAGCTGTTTTTT.

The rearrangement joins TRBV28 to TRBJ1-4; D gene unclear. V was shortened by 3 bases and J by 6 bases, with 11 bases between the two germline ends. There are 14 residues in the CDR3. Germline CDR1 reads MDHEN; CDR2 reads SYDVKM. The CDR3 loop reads CASSFRPTDEKLFF. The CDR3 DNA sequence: TGTGCCAGCAGTTTCAGACCGACCGATGAAAAACTGTTTTTT.

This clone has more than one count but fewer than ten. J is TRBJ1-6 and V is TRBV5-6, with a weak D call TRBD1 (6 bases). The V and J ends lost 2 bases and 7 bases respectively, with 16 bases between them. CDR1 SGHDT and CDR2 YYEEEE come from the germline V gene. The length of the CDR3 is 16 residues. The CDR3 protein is CASSFPLAGENSPLHF. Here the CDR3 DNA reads TGTGCCAGCAGCTTCCCGTTGGCAGGGGAGAATTCACCCCTCCACTTT.

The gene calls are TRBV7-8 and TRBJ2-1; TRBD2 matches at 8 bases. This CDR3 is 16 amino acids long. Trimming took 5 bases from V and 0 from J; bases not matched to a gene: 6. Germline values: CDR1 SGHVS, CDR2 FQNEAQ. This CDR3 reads CASSLRLASSYNEQFF. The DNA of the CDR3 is TGTGCCAGCAGCCTCAGACTAGCGAGCTCCTACAATGAGCAGTTCTTC.

Written as DNA, the CDR3 is TGTGCCAGCGGAGTACTAGCGGGGGGGCAAGTAACCGGGGAGCTGTTTTTT. Protein: CASGVLAGGQVTGELFF. The rearrangement joins TRBV2 to TRBJ2-2; 13 bases are shared with TRBD2. CDR1 and CDR2 (germline): SNHLY, FYNNEI. The V segment lost 8 bases and the J segment 5 bases; nucleotides outside the gene matches: 11. The CDR3 spans 17 residues.

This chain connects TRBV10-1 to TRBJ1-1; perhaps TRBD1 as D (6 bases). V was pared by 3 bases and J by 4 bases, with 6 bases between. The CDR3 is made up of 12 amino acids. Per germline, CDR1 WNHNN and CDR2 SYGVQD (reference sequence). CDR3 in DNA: TGCGCCAGCAGTGAAGGGGGCACTGAAGCTTTCTTT. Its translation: CASSEGGTEAFF.

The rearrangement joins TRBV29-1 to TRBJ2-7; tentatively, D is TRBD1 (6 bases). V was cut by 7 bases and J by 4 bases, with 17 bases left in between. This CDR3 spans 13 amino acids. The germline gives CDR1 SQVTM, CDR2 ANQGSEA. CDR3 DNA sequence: TGCAGCGGCGCCGGGACACCCGTTTACGAGCAGTACTTC. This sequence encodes CSGAGTPVYEQYF.

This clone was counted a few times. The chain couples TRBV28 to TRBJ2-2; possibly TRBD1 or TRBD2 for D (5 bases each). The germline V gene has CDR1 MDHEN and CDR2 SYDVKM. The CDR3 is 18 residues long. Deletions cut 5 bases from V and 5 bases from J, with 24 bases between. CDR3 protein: CASSPLTPRQGGTGELFF. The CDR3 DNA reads TGTGCCAGCAGTCCGCTGACCCCGAGGCAGGGCGGGACCGGGGAGCTGTTTTTT.

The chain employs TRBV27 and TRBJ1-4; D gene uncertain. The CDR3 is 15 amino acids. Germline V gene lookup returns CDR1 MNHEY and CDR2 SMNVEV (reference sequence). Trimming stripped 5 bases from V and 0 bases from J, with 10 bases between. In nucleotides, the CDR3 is TGTGCCAGCAGTCGGACGGCAGCAACTAATGAAAAACTGTTTTTT. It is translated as CASSRTAATNEKLFF.

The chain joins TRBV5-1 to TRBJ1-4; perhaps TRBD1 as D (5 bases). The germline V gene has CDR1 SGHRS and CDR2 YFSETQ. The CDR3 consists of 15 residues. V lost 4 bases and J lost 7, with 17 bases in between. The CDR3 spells CASSPDGGEGEKLFF. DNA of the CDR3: TGCGCCAGCAGCCCGGATGGGGGGGAAGGTGAAAAACTGTTTTTT.

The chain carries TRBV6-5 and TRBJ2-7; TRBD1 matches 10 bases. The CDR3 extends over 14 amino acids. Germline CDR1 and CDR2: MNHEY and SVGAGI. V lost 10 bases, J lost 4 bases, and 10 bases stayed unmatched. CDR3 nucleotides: TGTGCCATCCCCGGACAGGGGGAGGTTTACGAGCAGTACTTC. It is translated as CAIPGQGEVYEQYF.

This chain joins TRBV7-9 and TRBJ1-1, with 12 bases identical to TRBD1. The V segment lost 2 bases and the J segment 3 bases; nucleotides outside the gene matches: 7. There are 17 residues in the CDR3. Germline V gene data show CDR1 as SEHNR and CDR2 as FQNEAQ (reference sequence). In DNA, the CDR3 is TGTGCCAGCAGCTTACCCGGGACAGGGGGCCTGGACACTGAAGCTTTCTTT. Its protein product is CASSLPGTGGLDTEAFF.

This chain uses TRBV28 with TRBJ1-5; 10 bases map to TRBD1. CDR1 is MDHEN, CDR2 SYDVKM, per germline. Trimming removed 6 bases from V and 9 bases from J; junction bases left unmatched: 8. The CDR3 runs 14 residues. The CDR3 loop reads CASSMTGGRRPQHF. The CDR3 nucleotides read TGTGCCAGCAGCATGACAGGGGGCCGCCGGCCCCAGCATTTT.